This TCR beta chain is drawn from a study of hypomethylating agent response in myelodysplastic syndrome (dated by TCRdb to 2020 to 2022). About the study as a whole: The hypomethylating agents azacitidine (about 75% of the 11) or decitabine (3 of 11) were used to treat the patients. The cohort was composed of fewer than 10 male and a couple of female myelodysplastic syndrome patients. On average the patients were 72.2 +/- 6.3 years old, and a diploid cytogenetic profile was seen most often. TET2 was the most frequent mutation, present in about 45% of the 11 patients. About 6 patients had a response of complete response or hematologic improvement, and a few patients did not respond. Response was defined as complete response or hematologic improvement, and any patient who met neither criterion was considered a non-responder.

Receptor amplification or capture employed the immunoSEQ multiplex PCR assay. Each sample was run at survey resolution as two replicates of roughly 200 ng apiece, for a total of approximately 400 ng of DNA. The hsTCRB kit detected rearranged TCRB sequences in genomic DNA using multiplex PCR primers targeting V and J genes. In the first PCR, the CDR3 region was amplified for roughly 33 cycles with the QIAGEN Multiplex PCR Kit. Sample barcodes and Illumina adapters were added to each replicate in an approximately 8-cycle second PCR. A QuantStudio 6 together with the KAPA library quantification kit was used to quantify the pooled libraries. Roughly 15 pM of pooled libraries was sequenced on an Illumina MiSeq using 156-cycle single-end reads plus a 15-cycle index read. On the study's bioinformatics: Of 150,000 to 200,000 unique clonotypes, 1.5% to 2% were flagged by VDJdb annotation as previously reported viral-epitope-specific. Raw reads were processed by the immunoSEQ Data Assistant and immunoSEQ Analyzer into normalized, annotated TCRB repertoires. BioAnalyzer and version 0.6.5 of the immunarch R package were the tools used for clonotype analysis. Before richness was estimated, every repertoire was downsampled to match the clone count of the smallest repertoire. Clonotypes were classified as expanded, contracted or novel by Fisher's exact tests, with novel defined as zero frequency before treatment. Significantly changed CDR3 beta sequences were clustered with GLIPH2 at simulation_depth=1000 and kmer_min_depth=3, and CDR3s shorter than five residues were left out. Not all clones reach the TCRdb copy of this immuneACCESS table, which keeps in-frame sequences only. Checked studies attribute under half of the gap to unresolved V genes and leave the rest unexplained. The V and J calls and clone size were taken over from that table, and D and trimming were inferred from the DNA. This sample has fewer than 7,500 clones in its table, and approximately 78% of those were observed once. About 27% of the sample comes from the top ten.

Points the paper makes about the study in general: After treatment with a hypomethylating agent, no significant changes in richness, rarefaction diversity or clonality were seen, whether all patients were considered together or each response group separately. Novel clonotypes were found to emerge more often in responders, whereas more contracted clonotypes were observed in non-responders after treatment. Because the healthy control donors and the MDS patients were not matched by age, the comparison between MDS and healthy samples could have been affected. A possible recognition of novel MDS antigens by the shared GLIPH2 clusters was not confirmed and needs experimental validation. The cohort was small, with only 11 patients analyzed.

V loses 6 bases of germline sequence and J loses 3 bases, and the interval between the two ends is 5 bases. The germline V gene yields ENHRY for CDR1 and SYGVKD for CDR2. The CDR3 sequence holds 11 residues, the cysteine and phenylalanine included. Only the CDR3 portion is preserved as DNA: 33 bases, with reading frame beginning at the first base. Bulk bone marrow was analyzed, and T-cell subsets were not sorted. TCR beta CDR3 regions were immunosequenced from bone marrow of about eleven myelodysplastic syndrome patients before and after hypomethylating agent therapy. For longitudinal repertoire tracking, every patient provided one baseline bone marrow and two to three bone marrows collected at different post-treatment timepoints. Genomic DNA was isolated from whole bone marrow, and DNA quality was assessed with TapeStation, NanoDrop OneC and PicoGreen assays. As concerns this clone: The specificity of this receptor is unknown. Base quality data are lacking; no much larger clone is found one base away.

The sequences come from bone marrow, collected before or after starting hypomethylating agent treatment for myelodysplastic syndrome (not recorded which). The V and J genes are TRBV10-3 and TRBJ1-2; the D gene is unclear. This receptor was taken from a human donor with myelodysplastic syndrome. The nucleotide sequence reads TGTGCCATCAGCAGGCACTATGGCTACACCTTC. Protein translation: CAISRHYGYTF.